This T cell receptor beta chain was retrieved from a study of shared clonotypes between healthy human individuals. Notes on the study in general: Sharing across four donors was seen in roughly 5% of naive CD4 clonotypes.

As to this clone: What it recognizes is unknown.

The V gene's germline CDR1 is SGHTS and CDR2 YDEGEE. Trimming left V 5 bases short and J 1 base short, with 9 bases between. CDR3 length: 13 residues. TCRdb keeps only in-frame clones here, not all; method: immunoSEQ multiplex PCR. The sample shows some 2.4 million clones, more than 85% of them seen only once. J is TRBJ2-5 and V is TRBV5-8; weak D call: TRBD2 (6 bases). This sequence originates from a young man in good health. Some clones in this sample may be carry-over from other donors' samples. Sequencing was carried out using naive CD4+ T cells from PBMCs. The subset was: CD45RA+ positively selected. DNA for the CDR3: TGTGCCAGCAGGCCAGCGGGCCAAGAGACCCAGTACTTC. Amino acid sequence: CASRPAGQETQYF.